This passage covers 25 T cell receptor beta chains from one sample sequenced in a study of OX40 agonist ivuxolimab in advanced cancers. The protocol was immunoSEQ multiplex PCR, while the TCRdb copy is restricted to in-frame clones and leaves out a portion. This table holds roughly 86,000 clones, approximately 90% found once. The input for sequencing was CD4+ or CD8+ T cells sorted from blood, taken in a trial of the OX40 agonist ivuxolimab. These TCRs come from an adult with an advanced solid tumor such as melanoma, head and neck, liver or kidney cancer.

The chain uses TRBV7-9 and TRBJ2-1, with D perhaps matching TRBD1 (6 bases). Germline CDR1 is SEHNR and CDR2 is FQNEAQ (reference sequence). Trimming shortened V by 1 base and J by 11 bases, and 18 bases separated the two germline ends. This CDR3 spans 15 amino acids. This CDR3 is CASSLEGVTTMKQFF. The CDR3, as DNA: TGTGCCAGCAGCTTAGAGGGGGTAACTACAATGAAGCAGTTCTTC.

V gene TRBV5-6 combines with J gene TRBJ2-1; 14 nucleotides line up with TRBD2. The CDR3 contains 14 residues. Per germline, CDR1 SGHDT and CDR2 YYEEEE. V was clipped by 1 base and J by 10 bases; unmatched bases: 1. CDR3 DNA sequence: TGTGCCAGCAGCTTGAGACTAGCGGGAGGGGAGCAGTTCTTC. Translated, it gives CASSLRLAGGEQFF.

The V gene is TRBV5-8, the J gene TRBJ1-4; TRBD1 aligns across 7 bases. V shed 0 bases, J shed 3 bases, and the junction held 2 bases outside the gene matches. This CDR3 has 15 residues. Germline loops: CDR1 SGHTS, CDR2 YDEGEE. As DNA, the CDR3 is TGTGCCAGCAGCTTGGTCGGGACAGCTAATGAAAAACTGTTTTTT. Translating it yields CASSLVGTANEKLFF.

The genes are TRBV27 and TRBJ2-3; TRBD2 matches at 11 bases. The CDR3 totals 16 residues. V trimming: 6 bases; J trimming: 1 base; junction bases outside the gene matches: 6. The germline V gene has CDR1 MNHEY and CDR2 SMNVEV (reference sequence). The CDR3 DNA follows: TGTGCCAGCAGCCGACTAGCGGGGATCCGCACAGATACGCAGTATTTT. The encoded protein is CASSRLAGIRTDTQYF.

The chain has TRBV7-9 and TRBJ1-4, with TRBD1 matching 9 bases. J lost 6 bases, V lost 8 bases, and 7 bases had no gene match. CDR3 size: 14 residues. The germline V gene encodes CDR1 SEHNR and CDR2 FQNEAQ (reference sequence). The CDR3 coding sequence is TGTGCCAGCTTGTTAACAGGGGGCCATGAAAAACTGTTTTTT. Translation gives CASLLTGGHEKLFF.

Here the CDR3 reads CASSPAGLFTTDKETQYF. The CDR3 bases are TGTGCCAGCAGCCCTGCCGGTCTTTTCACGACGGACAAGGAGACCCAGTACTTC. V is TRBV21-1 and J is TRBJ2-5; TRBD1 is the table's D call and was not checked against the DNA. TRBV21-1 corresponds to a pseudogene. The CDR3 spans 18 residues.

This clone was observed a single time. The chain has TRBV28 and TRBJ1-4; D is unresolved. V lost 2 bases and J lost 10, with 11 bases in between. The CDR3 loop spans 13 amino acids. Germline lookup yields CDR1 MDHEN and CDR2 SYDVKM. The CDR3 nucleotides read TGTGCCAGCAGTTTACAGACTCCCGGAAAACTGTTTTTT. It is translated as CASSLQTPGKLFF.

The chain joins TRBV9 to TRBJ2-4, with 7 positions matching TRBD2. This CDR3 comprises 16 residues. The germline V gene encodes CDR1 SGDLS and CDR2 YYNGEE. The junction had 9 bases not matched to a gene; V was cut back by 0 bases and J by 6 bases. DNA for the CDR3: TGTGCCAGCAGCGTAGGACCACTGGGCGGGGGAAACATTCAGTACTTC. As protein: CASSVGPLGGGNIQYF.

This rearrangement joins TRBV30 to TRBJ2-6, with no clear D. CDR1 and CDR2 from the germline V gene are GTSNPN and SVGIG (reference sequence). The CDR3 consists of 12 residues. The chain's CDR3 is CAWSTGANVLTF. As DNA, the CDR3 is TGTGCTTGGTCTACTGGGGCCAACGTCCTGACTTTC.

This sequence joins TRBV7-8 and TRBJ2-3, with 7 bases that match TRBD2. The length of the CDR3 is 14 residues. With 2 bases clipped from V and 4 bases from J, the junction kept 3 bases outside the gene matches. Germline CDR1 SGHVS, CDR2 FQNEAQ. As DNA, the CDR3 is TGTGCCAGCAGCTTACCGGGGGGAGCAGATACGCAGTATTTT. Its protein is CASSLPGGADTQYF.

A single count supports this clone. The CDR3 region is CASSLGQFNGYTF. In DNA form, the CDR3 reads TGTGCCAGTAGTCTGGGACAATTTAATGGCTACACCTTC. V usage is TRBV19 and J usage is TRBJ1-2; a weak D match, TRBD1 (6 bases). The CDR3 spans 13 residues. Germline V gene lookup returns CDR1 LNHDA and CDR2 SQIVND (reference sequence). V was pared by 5 bases and J by 6 bases, with 13 bases between.

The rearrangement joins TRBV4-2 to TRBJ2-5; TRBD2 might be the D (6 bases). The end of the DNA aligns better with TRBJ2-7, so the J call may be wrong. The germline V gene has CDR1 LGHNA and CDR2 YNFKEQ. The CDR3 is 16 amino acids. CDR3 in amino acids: CASSQDWAGSFNEQYF. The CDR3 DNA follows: TGTGCCAGCAGCCAAGATTGGGCGGGATCTTTCAACGAGCAGTACTTC.

The CDR3 here is CASSRFTTGGPSGANVLTF. CDR3 bases: TGCGCCAGCAGCCGGTTTACTACAGGGGGCCCCTCTGGGGCCAACGTCCTGACTTTC. V gene TRBV5-1 combines with J gene TRBJ2-6; 9 nucleotides align to TRBD1. The ends lost 4 bases at V and 0 bases at J; junction bases unmatched: 11. From germline, CDR1 is SGHRS and CDR2 YFSETQ. The CDR3 length is 19 residues.

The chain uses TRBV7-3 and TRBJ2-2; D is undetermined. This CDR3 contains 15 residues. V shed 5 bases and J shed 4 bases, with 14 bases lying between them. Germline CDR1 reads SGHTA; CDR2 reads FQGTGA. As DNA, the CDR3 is TGTGCCAGCAGCCCGTCATACACCGTCACCGGGGAGCTGTTTTTT. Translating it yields CASSPSYTVTGELFF.

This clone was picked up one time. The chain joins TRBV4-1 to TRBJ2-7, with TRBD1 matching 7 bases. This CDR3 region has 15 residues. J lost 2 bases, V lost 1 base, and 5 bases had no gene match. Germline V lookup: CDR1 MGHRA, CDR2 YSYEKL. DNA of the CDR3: TGCGCCAGCAGCCAAGCCTGGACAGGAACCTACGAGCAGTACTTC. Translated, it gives CASSQAWTGTYEQYF.

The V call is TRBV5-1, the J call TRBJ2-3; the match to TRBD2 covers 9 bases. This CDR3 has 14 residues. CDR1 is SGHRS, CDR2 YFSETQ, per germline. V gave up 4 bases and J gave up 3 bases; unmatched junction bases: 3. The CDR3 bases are TGCGCCAGCAGCCCGGGACTAGCAACAGATACGCAGTATTTT. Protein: CASSPGLATDTQYF.

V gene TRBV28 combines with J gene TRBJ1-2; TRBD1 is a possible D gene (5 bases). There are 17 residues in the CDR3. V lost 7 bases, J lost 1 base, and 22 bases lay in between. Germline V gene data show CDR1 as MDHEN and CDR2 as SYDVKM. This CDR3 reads CASTSPSTGFGNYGYTF. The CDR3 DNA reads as TGTGCCAGCACCTCCCCCTCTACAGGTTTTGGTAACTATGGCTACACCTTC.

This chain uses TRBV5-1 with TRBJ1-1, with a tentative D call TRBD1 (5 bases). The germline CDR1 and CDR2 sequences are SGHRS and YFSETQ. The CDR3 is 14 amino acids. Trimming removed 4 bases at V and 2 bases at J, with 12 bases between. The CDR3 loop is CASSNQGGNTEAFF. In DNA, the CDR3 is TGCGCCAGCAGCAATCAGGGCGGAAACACTGAAGCTTTCTTT.

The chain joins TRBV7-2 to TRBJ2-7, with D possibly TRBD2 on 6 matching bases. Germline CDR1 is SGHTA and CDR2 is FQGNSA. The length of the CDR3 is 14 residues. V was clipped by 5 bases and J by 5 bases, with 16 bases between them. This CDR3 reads CASSPWAGEDEQYF. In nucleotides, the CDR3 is TGTGCCAGCAGCCCCTGGGCCGGGGAGGACGAGCAGTACTTC.

DNA for the CDR3: TGTGCCAGCATCTCGGGTGGCAGAAAAAATCAGCCCCAGCATTTT. The encoded protein is CASISGGRKNQPQHF. This sequence joins TRBV27 and TRBJ1-5; D remains ambiguous. V dropped 7 bases and J dropped 4 bases, with 17 bases sitting between them. CDR3 size: 15 residues. Germline CDR1 is MNHEY and CDR2 is SMNVEV (reference sequence).

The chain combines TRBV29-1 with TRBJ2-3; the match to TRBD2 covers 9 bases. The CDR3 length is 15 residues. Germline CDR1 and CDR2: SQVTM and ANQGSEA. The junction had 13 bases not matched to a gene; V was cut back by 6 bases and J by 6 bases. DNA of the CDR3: TGCAGCGTAGGGTCTGCGGGAGGGGCTGGGGATACGCAGTATTTT. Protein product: CSVGSAGGAGDTQYF.

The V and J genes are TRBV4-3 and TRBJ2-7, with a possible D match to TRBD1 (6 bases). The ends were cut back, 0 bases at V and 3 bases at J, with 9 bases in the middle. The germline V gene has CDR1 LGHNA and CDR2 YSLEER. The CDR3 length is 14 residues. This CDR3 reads CASSQEQGGYEQYF. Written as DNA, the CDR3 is TGCGCCAGCAGCCAAGAACAGGGTGGCTACGAGCAGTACTTC.

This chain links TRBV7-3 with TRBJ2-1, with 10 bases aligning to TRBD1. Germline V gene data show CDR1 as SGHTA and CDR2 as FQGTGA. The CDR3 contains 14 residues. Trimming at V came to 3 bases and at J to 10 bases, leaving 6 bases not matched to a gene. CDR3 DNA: TGTGCCAGCAGCTTCCGGGACAGGGGAGGCGAGCAGTTCTTC. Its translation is CASSFRDRGGEQFF.

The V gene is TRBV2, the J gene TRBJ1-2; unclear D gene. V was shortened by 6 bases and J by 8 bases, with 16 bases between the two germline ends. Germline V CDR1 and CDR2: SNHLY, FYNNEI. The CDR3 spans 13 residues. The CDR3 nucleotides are TGTGCCAGCAGGTTGGAGGGTAGAGGCGGCTACACCTTC. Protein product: CASRLEGRGGYTF. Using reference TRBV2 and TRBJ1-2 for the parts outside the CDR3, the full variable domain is EPEVTQTPSHQVTQMGQEVILRCVPISNHLYFYWYRQILGQKVEFLVSFYNNEISEKSEIFDDQFSVERPDGSNFTLKIRSTKLEDSAMYFCASRLEGRGGYTFGSGTRLTVV.

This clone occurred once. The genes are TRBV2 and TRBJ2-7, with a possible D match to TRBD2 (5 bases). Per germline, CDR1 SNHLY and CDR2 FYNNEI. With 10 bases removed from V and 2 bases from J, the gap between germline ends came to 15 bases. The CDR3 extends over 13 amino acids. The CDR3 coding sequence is TGTGCCACTTCCCGACGGGATGCCTACGAGCAGTACTTC. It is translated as CATSRRDAYEQYF. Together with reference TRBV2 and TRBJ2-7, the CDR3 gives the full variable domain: EPEVTQTPSHQVTQMGQEVILRCVPISNHLYFYWYRQILGQKVEFLVSFYNNEISEKSEIFDDQFSVERPDGSNFTLKIRSTKLEDSAMYFCATSRRDAYEQYFGPGTRLTVT.